This TCR beta chain was identified during a study of CD8 T cells in Susac syndrome. V was trimmed by 2 bases and J by 5 bases, leaving 9 bases between them. Germline CDR1 reads SQVTM; CDR2 reads ANQGSEA. This CDR3 spans 12 amino acids. The RNA, about 0.5 to 1 ug, was put through reverse transcription using random hexamers. TCRdb ran MiXCR on the immunoSEQ multiplex PCR reads and lists one entry per CDR3 protein. This sample has 150,000 or so distinct CDR3 sequences, with nearly 97% found just once. The sequence was collected from a human donor with multiple sclerosis. The chain joins TRBV29-1 to TRBJ1-1; D possibly corresponds to TRBD1 (5 bases). The sequencing sample was made of CD8+ T cells from PBMCs. The DNA of the CDR3 is TGCAGCGTTGAAACCGGGGGGACTGAAGCTTTCTTT. Translating it yields CSVETGGTEAFF.